The clone carrying this T cell receptor (beta chain) turned up a few times. What it recognizes is unknown. V lost 4 bases, J lost 7 bases, and 9 bases stayed unmatched. The CDR3 sequence is 14 residues long. The germline gives CDR1 SGHRS, CDR2 YFSETQ. This record belongs to a study of siplizumab effects on memory and regulatory T cells. Study findings and constraints: With siplizumab, mappable alloreactive CD4+ clones averaged around 70% Treg-derived, versus less than 30% in controls.

Clones were read by immunoSEQ multiplex PCR, and TCRdb kept only the in-frame ones, dropping some. The sample consists of about 26,000 clones, about 79% of them appearing once. This chain connects TRBV5-1 to TRBJ1-2; 8 nucleotides agree with TRBD1. The sequence came from a human donor in good health. The material sequenced was memory CD4+ T cells sorted from blood. In nucleotides, the CDR3 is TGCGCCAGCAGCCCCCAACGGACAGGGATTGGCTACACCTTC. Translating it yields CASSPQRTGIGYTF.